This T cell receptor (beta chain) was documented in a study of cytomegalovirus exposure and HLA in healthy donors. Findings of the study overall: In vitro assays verified that three CMV-associated chains recognized CMV antigens specifically. Within a later analysis, the majority of CMV-associated TCR beta chains appeared HLA-restricted. A reported reduction in N-insertions relative to the roughly 610-donor mean was seen in an Asian-associated ancestry cluster in a later analysis.

The germline V gene has CDR1 SGDLS and CDR2 YYNGEE. The CDR3 spans 16 residues. The trim removed 0 bases at V and 3 bases at J, leaving 7 bases unmatched. PCR primers comprised 60 Vbeta and 13 Jbeta primers. In the study's own analysis: An analysis performed later counted about 80 million unique TCR beta chains (approximately 11 million of them shared). The repertoire was sequenced with immunoSEQ multiplex PCR; TCRdb's copy has only in-frame clones and lacks some. For V, J and clone size, that table is used; D and trimming come from the DNA. The data show more than 200,000 clones, roughly 80% seen once. In its sample, this clone was seen a few times. Its specificity is unknown.

This clonotype was obtained from a man aged 35 to 55 in good health and CMV-seronegative. The sample consisted of PBMCs. The V and J genes are TRBV9 and TRBJ2-7; 9 bases map to TRBD2. This CDR3 is CASSVGSLAGRYEQYF. In DNA form, the CDR3 reads TGTGCCAGCAGCGTAGGGTCCCTAGCGGGACGCTACGAGCAGTACTTC.